A single sample is the source of the 17 T cell receptor beta chains below, sequenced in a study of cytomegalovirus exposure and HLA in healthy donors. The primer mix had 60 Vbeta and 13 Jbeta primers. Generated by immunoSEQ multiplex PCR, the TCRdb table keeps only in-frame clones and is missing some. The sample lists approximately 150,000 clones; over 75% were seen once. Sequenced input: PBMCs. All receptors come from a male donor in good health and CMV-seronegative.

The chain joins TRBV4-2 to TRBJ2-2; D might be TRBD2 (5 bases). The CDR3 is 15 amino acids. Trimming pared 4 bases from V and 8 bases from J, leaving 17 bases between. Germline V CDR1 and CDR2: LGHNA, YNFKEQ. The CDR3 sequence is CASSLGGPRSGELFF. The CDR3 coding sequence is TGTGCCAGCAGCCTAGGAGGACCCCGGTCTGGGGAGCTGTTTTTT.

This clone came up once. The rearrangement joins TRBV7-2 to TRBJ1-2; TRBD1 is a possible D gene (6 bases). Looked up from germline, CDR1 is SGHTA and CDR2 is FQGNSA. The CDR3 sequence is 12 residues long. Trimming took off 4 bases at V and 7 bases at J, with 10 bases between the two ends. The CDR3 region is CASSSGDGGYTF. The DNA for the CDR3 is TGTGCCAGCAGCTCAGGGGATGGTGGCTACACCTTC.

The rearrangement links TRBV5-6 to TRBJ1-5; 7 bases line up with TRBD1. The V gene end was trimmed by 3 bases and the J gene end by 0 bases; junction bases not matched to a gene: 6. Germline CDR1 reads SGHDT; CDR2 reads YYEEEE. The CDR3 sequence is 16 residues long. The DNA of the CDR3 is TGTGCCAGCAGCTCCTCGGACAGGTTTAGCAATCAGCCCCAGCATTTT. Protein: CASSSSDRFSNQPQHF.

V is TRBV5-4 and J is TRBJ1-2; 9 bases agree with TRBD1. The CDR3 contains 16 residues. Germline lookup yields CDR1 SGHNT and CDR2 YYREEE (reference sequence). Trimming at V came to 4 bases and at J to 1 base, leaving 8 bases not matched to a gene. CDR3 region: CASSPRQGDYNYGYTF. CDR3 sequence (DNA): TGTGCCAGCAGCCCGCGACAGGGGGACTATAACTATGGCTACACCTTC.

V is TRBV7-9 and J is TRBJ2-1, with D unresolved. This CDR3 comprises 13 residues. The germline CDR1 and CDR2 sequences are SEHNR and FQNEAQ (reference sequence). V shed 0 bases and J shed 8 bases, with 8 bases lying between them. The CDR3 region is CASSLAGVDEQFF. The CDR3 DNA is TGTGCCAGCAGCTTAGCCGGAGTGGATGAGCAGTTCTTC.

This chain uses TRBV7-9 with TRBJ1-1, with a possible D match to TRBD1 (6 bases). The V end lost 4 bases, the J end lost 4 bases, and 16 bases lay between the germline ends. The CDR3 spans 15 residues. Germline V gene sequence: CDR1 SEHNR, CDR2 FQNEAQ (reference sequence). The CDR3 spells CASSSQGVASTEAFF. For the CDR3, the DNA is TGTGCCAGCAGCTCACAGGGTGTGGCGAGCACTGAAGCTTTCTTT.

The chain links TRBV4-3 to TRBJ1-5, with D possibly matching TRBD1 (6 bases). The ends were cut back, 1 base at V and 7 bases at J, with 11 bases in the middle. Germline V lookup: CDR1 LGHNA, CDR2 YSLEER. The CDR3 has 14 amino acids. The CDR3 coding sequence is TGCGCCAGCAGCCAAGGTCAGGGGAAGCAGCCCCAGCATTTT. This gives the protein CASSQGQGKQPQHF.

The chain joins TRBV5-8 to TRBJ2-3, with D tentatively TRBD2 (6 bases). The ends were cut back, 0 bases at V and 15 bases at J, with 17 bases in the middle. Germline CDR1 SGHTS, CDR2 YDEGEE. This CDR3 contains 13 residues. In DNA form, the CDR3 reads TGTGCCAGCAGCTTGGAGCGGGCAGGGATGCGTTATTTT. This sequence encodes CASSLERAGMRYF.

The chain is built from TRBV5-1 and TRBJ2-5; D uncertain. The DNA end is more similar to TRBJ2-7, so the J call may be wrong. The CDR3 is made up of 13 amino acids. The germline gives CDR1 SGHRS, CDR2 YFSETQ. CDR3: CASSEQKAYEQYF. For the CDR3, the DNA is TGCGCCAGCAGTGAACAGAAAGCCTACGAGCAGTACTTC.

In its sample, this clone was seen once. The chain combines TRBV19 with TRBJ2-7; possible D gene TRBD1, 5 bases. The CDR3 contains 15 residues. Trimming cost V 5 bases and J 2 bases, with 16 bases left between them. The germline V gene encodes CDR1 LNHDA and CDR2 SQIVND (reference sequence). The chain's CDR3 is CASSRATEVPYEQYF. CDR3 nucleotides: TGTGCCAGTAGTCGGGCGACAGAGGTCCCCTACGAGCAGTACTTC.

This clone was seen more than once but under ten times. This chain joins TRBV5-4 and TRBJ2-3; D possibly corresponds to TRBD1 (6 bases). CDR3 length equals 15 residues. V gave up 0 bases and J gave up 6 bases, with 14 bases separating them. CDR1 is SGHNT and CDR2 is YYREEE in the germline V gene (reference sequence). This chain's CDR3 is CASSLGAGETDTQYF. CDR3 in DNA: TGTGCCAGCAGCTTGGGGGCAGGGGAGACGGATACGCAGTATTTT.

The CDR3, as DNA: TGCAGCGTTGGACAGATTACCACCGGGGAGCTGTTTTTT. It is translated as CSVGQITTGELFF. This chain uses TRBV29-1 with TRBJ2-2; TRBD1 is a possible D gene (5 bases). CDR1 is SQVTM, CDR2 ANQGSEA, per germline. V shed 4 bases and J shed 4 bases, with 10 bases lying between them. This CDR3 has 13 residues.

CDR3 nucleotides: TGTGCCAGCAGCCCCGGGGGGCCGGATGGCTACACCTTC. This codes for CASSPGGPDGYTF. The chain employs TRBV7-2 and TRBJ1-2, with D possibly TRBD1 on 6 matching bases. The germline gives CDR1 SGHTA, CDR2 FQGNSA. The CDR3 consists of 13 residues. Trimming stripped 5 bases from V and 6 bases from J, with 13 bases between.

This clone has only one observation. The chain joins TRBV2 to TRBJ2-5; D may be TRBD1 (5 bases). CDR1 and CDR2 (germline): SNHLY, FYNNEI. V dropped 5 bases and J dropped 5 bases, with 18 bases sitting between them. CDR3 length equals 15 residues. The CDR3 bases are TGTGCCAGCAGTAGCCGGCGCAGGGCTGGGGAGACCCAGTACTTC. It is translated as CASSSRRRAGETQYF.

This sequence joins TRBV15 and TRBJ2-5, with 9 nucleotides matching TRBD1. The J call may be mistaken, given a closer DNA end match to TRBJ2-7. Germline V gene lookup returns CDR1 LNHNV and CDR2 YYDKDF (reference sequence). CDR3 length: 18 residues. The CDR3 spells CATSRGGTGTGRYYEQYF. The CDR3 DNA reads TGTGCCACCAGCAGAGGGGGGACCGGGACAGGGAGATATTACGAGCAGTACTTC.

CDR3: CASSDQGMAADTEAFF. In DNA form, the CDR3 reads TGCGCCAGCTCTGACCAGGGCATGGCTGCGGACACTGAAGCTTTCTTT. V is TRBV10-1 and J is TRBJ1-1; a weak D match, TRBD1 (5 bases). Trimming removed 8 bases from V and 3 bases from J, with 22 bases in between. The CDR3 is 16 residues long. Germline CDR1 is WNHNN and CDR2 is SYGVQD (reference sequence).

The V gene is TRBV19, the J gene TRBJ2-1, with no clear D. The CDR3 extends over 14 amino acids. Germline lookup yields CDR1 LNHDA and CDR2 SQIVND (reference sequence). The V end lost 5 bases, the J end lost 8 bases, and 16 bases lay between the germline ends. Written as DNA, the CDR3 is TGTGCCAGTAGTCCATATCCCCGCCGGGATGAGCAGTTCTTC. Encoded protein: CASSPYPRRDEQFF. The variable domain in full, completed from reference TRBV19 and TRBJ2-1, reads DGGITQSPKYLFRKEGQNVTLSCEQNLNHDAMYWYRQDPGQGLRLIYYSQIVNDFQKGDIAEGYSVSREKKESFPLTVTSAQKNPTAFYLCASSPYPRRDEQFFGPGTRLTVL.